This T cell receptor beta chain was found in a study of cytomegalovirus exposure and HLA in healthy donors. Study results and caveats: Several of the most significant clusters appeared, in a later analysis, to be linked to common viral pathogens. Accurate prediction of most subjects' HLA-A and HLA-B alleles from TCR beta sequences was reported. Cytomegalovirus-associated TCR beta chains were listed, numbering 150 to 200.

The PCR was carried out with 60 Vbeta primers and 13 Jbeta primers. The method was immunoSEQ multiplex PCR; TCRdb's version includes in-frame clones alone and lacks a portion of them. The repertoire consists of 150,000 to 200,000 clones, with around 86% occurring once and the leading ten covering around 4.3%. Per germline, CDR1 MNHEY and CDR2 SVGAGI. There are 15 residues in the CDR3. Trimming at V came to 0 bases and at J to 4 bases, leaving 4 bases not matched to a gene. This clone was found once. Its antigen is unidentified. Whereas donors were nominally healthy upon sampling, unrecorded immune exposures were probable.

Material: PBMCs. This receptor was identified in a man in his fifties or sixties in good health and CMV-seropositive. The rearrangement uses TRBV6-5 and TRBJ2-5; TRBD1 matches 8 bases. The CDR3 coding sequence is TGTGCCAGCAGTTACTCCCAGGGGGCAGGAGAGACCCAGTACTTC. Its protein is CASSYSQGAGETQYF.